This T cell receptor beta chain was sequenced for a study of long-term antiretroviral therapy in people with HIV. Overall study: It was about a decade after the earliest samples that the 2015 immediate-ART recommendation appeared. Study conclusions and caveats: Blood in the study was drawn between the mid-2000s and the late 2010s, possibly under older ART regimens, which may be less effective than current ones. Clones that expanded before ART (that is, prior to treatment) dominated the repertoire at all time points. Spans of CDR3 length were tighter for HIV repertoires than for controls.

Survey level was the resolution at which the v3.0 immunoSEQ assay ran. The table came from immunoSEQ multiplex PCR; TCRdb's copy has only in-frame clones and leaves some out. The sample consists of more than 25,000 clones, around 97% of them appearing once. This CDR3 has 13 residues. Germline CDR1 and CDR2: MGHDK and SYGVNS. V was cut by 6 bases and J by 3 bases, with 10 bases left in between. As regards this clone: Antigen unknown.

The genes are TRBV25-1 and TRBJ2-3; no firm D call. This TCR derives from a man younger than 40 with HIV. This specimen was unsorted PBMCs, taken 7.6 years after starting antiretroviral therapy. The CDR3 region has the DNA TGTGCCAGCAGAGGACGGTTTACAGATACGCAGTATTTT. Residues: CASRGRFTDTQYF.